A selection of T cell receptor beta chains follows, all from one sample in a study of blood T cell repertoires in COVID-19. Clones were read by immunoSEQ multiplex PCR, and TCRdb kept only the in-frame ones, dropping some. The repertoire includes about 300,000 clones, 85% to 90% of them detected once, and less than 2% sits in the top ten. The sample taken for sequencing was peripheral blood. The receptors shown here come from a woman between 25 and 40 years old with COVID-19, enrolled during active disease. The CDR3 runs from the conserved cysteine through the conserved F or W. The D gene is left open where the match is weak. A clone size is listed for some rows: how often the clone was seen (once, few, many), or a class if it is expanded.

>NA|NA|TRBJ2-7|TRBV4-2
TGTGCCAGCAGCCAAGGCAGCTCCTACGAGCAGTACTTC
CASSQGSSYEQYF
>TRBD1|NA|TRBJ1-1|TRBV3-1/TRBV3-2
TGTGCCAGCAGCCCGTGGGACAGGGGTGACACTGAAGCTTTCTTT
CASSPWDRGDTEAFF
>NA|NA|TRBJ2-5|TRBV19
TGTGCCAGTAGCGGAGCGGGTGGGACCCAGTACTTC
CASSGAGGTQYF
>NA|NA|TRBJ1-1|TRBV19
TGTGCCAGTAGTATGGTGGCCGGAGACACTGAAGCTTTCTTT
CASSMVAGDTEAFF
>TRBD2|NA|TRBJ2-5|TRBV19
TGTGCCAGTAGAGATAGCGGGGGTGAGACCCAGTACTTC
CASRDSGGETQYF
>NA|NA|TRBJ1-1|TRBV4-1
TGCGCCAGCAGCCACGGGAACACTGAAGCTTTCTTT
CASSHGNTEAFF
>NA|few|TRBJ1-1|TRBV7-2
TGTGCCAGCGACGCCCCGGACTCGGAAGCTTTCTTT
CASDAPDSEAFF
>TRBD2|NA|TRBJ2-1|TRBV7-8
TGTGCCAGCAGCTTACTCCAGCGGGGGGCCTACAATGAGCAGTTCTTC
CASSLLQRGAYNEQFF
>TRBD1|NA|TRBJ1-2|TRBV7-9
TGTGCCAGCAGCCTACAGGGGGTGAACTATGGCTACACCTTC
CASSLQGVNYGYTF
>NA|few|TRBJ1-5|TRBV4-1
TGCGCCAGCAGCCCAAGGGAGGGAGGTCAGCCCCAGCATTTT
CASSPREGGQPQHF
>TRBD1|NA|TRBJ1-5|TRBV7-2
TGTGCCAGCAGCTTCAGGGGGAGTTTAAGCAATCAGCCCCAGCATTTT
CASSFRGSLSNQPQHF
>NA|NA|TRBJ1-1|TRBV5-1
TGCGCCAGCAGCTTGGAAGGGAGCACTGAAGCTTTCTTT
CASSLEGSTEAFF
>TRBD1|once|TRBJ1-2|TRBV5-1
TGCGCCAGCAGCACCGGACAGGGGAGTGGCTACACCTTC
CASSTGQGSGYTF
>TRBD1|NA|TRBJ1-2|TRBV5-1
TGCGCCAGCAGCCCCGACGGACAGGGGGTCTATGGCTACACCTTC
CASSPDGQGVYGYTF
>NA|NA|TRBJ1-5|TRBV6-2/TRBV6-3
TGTGCCAGCAGTGCCACGCGGGGGGATCAGCCCCAGCATTTT
CASSATRGDQPQHF
>NA|NA|TRBJ2-2|TRBV7-9
TGTGCCAGCAGCCCCTCCGGTAGGGGTGGCACCGGGGAGCTGTTTTTT
CASSPSGRGGTGELFF
>NA|NA|TRBJ1-1|TRBV5-4
TGTGCCAGCAGCTTACGGGGGGGGACTGAAGCTTTCTTT
CASSLRGGTEAFF
>TRBD2|NA|TRBJ2-7|TRBV7-9
TGTGCCAGCAGCCAACCGGGGGGCGAGCAGTACTTC
CASSQPGGEQYF
>NA|NA|TRBJ1-2|TRBV19
TGTGCCAGTACCCCGGGACACGTCGATACTAACTATGGCTACACCTTC
CASTPGHVDTNYGYTF
>TRBD1|NA|TRBJ1-1|TRBV19
TGTGCCAGTAGTATAAGGCAGGGGGCTGAAGCTTTCTTT
CASSIRQGAEAFF
>TRBD1|many|TRBJ2-2|TRBV24-1
TGTGCCACGGGCAGGCGTCAGGGGGCGGCCGGGGAGCTGTTTTTT
CATGRRQGAAGELFF
>NA|NA|TRBJ2-1|TRBV12-3/TRBV12-4
TGTGCCAGCAGTTTTGGCGGGAATGAGCAGTTCTTC
CASSFGGNEQFF
>NA|NA|TRBJ1-2|TRBV28
TGTGCCAGCAGTCAAACAGGGAACTATGGCTACACCTTC
CASSQTGNYGYTF
>NA|NA|TRBJ2-3|TRBV19
TGTGCCAGTAGTATCGGGGGGCACGCAGATACGCAGTATTTT
CASSIGGHADTQYF
>NA|NA|TRBJ2-1|TRBV18
TGTGCCAGCTCGCCAATATACAGAGATTCGCATGAGCAGTTCTTC
CASSPIYRDSHEQFF
>TRBD2|NA|TRBJ2-3|TRBV5-1
TGCGCCAGCAGCTCGGTGGGACTAGCGGGTTTCCCTAGCACAGATACGCAGTATTTT
CASSSVGLAGFPSTDTQYF
>TRBD2|NA|TRBJ2-3|TRBV24-1
TGTGCCACCAGTGGGACTAGCGGGGGCACAGATACGCAGTATTTT
CATSGTSGGTDTQYF
>TRBD1|NA|TRBJ2-5|TRBV3-1/TRBV3-2
TGTGCCAGCAGCCAGACAGGGAAGGAGACCCAGTACTTC
CASSQTGKETQYF
>NA|NA|TRBJ2-3|TRBV9
TGTGCCAGCAGCCGGGACCAGGGGGGAGATACGCAGTATTTT
CASSRDQGGDTQYF
>TRBD1|NA|TRBJ1-6|TRBV10-3
TGTGCCATCAGGGGACAGGTTACAAGTAATTCACCCCTCCACTTT
CAIRGQVTSNSPLHF
>TRBD1|once|TRBJ2-7|TRBV3-1/TRBV3-2
TGTGCCAGCAGCCAGGCCGGGACAGGGACTTACGAGCAGTACTTC
CASSQAGTGTYEQYF
>NA|NA|TRBJ2-2|TRBV10-1
TGCGCCAGCAGTGAGACAGGGCACGCCACCGGGGAGCTGTTTTTT
CASSETGHATGELFF
>NA|NA|TRBJ1-5|TRBV4-1
TGCGCCAGCAGCCAAGACCTAGGTGCACTCAATCAGCCCCAGCATTTT
CASSQDLGALNQPQHF
>NA|NA|TRBJ1-2|TRBV5-1
TGCGCCAGCAGCTTACTTCCCGGGGACTATGGCTACACCTTC
CASSLLPGDYGYTF
>NA|NA|TRBJ1-1|TRBV5-1
TGCGCCAGCAGCTCGGGGAAGAACACTGAAGCTTTCTTT
CASSSGKNTEAFF
>NA|NA|TRBJ1-2|TRBV5-4
TGTGCCAGCAGCGCCCCACAGAAGAACTATGGCTACACCTTC
CASSAPQKNYGYTF
>TRBD2|NA|TRBJ2-2|TRBV5-6
TGTGCCAGCAGGAAGGGACTAGCGGCACATAACACCGGGGAGCTGTTTTTT
CASRKGLAAHNTGELFF
>NA|NA|TRBJ2-1|TRBV19
TGTGCCAGTGGGGCGGGGTCCTCCTACAATGAGCAGTTCTTC
CASGAGSSYNEQFF
>NA|few|TRBJ2-2|TRBV11-2
TGTGCCAGCAGCCCAGGCCAGGGCTGGGACGGGGAGCTGTTTTTT
CASSPGQGWDGELFF
>NA|once|TRBJ1-2|TRBV7-2
TGTGCCAGCAGTCATACTCAGGGAGGACGCTATGGCTACACCTTC
CASSHTQGGRYGYTF
>NA|NA|TRBJ1-3|TRBV2
TGTGCCAGCAGGCAGGGGCCTGGAAACACCATATATTTT
CASRQGPGNTIYF
>NA|NA|TRBJ1-1|TRBV27
TGTGCCAGCAGTTCACACAGGGCCCTCACTGAAGCTTTCTTT
CASSSHRALTEAFF
>NA|NA|TRBJ2-2|TRBV4-3
TGCGCCAGCAGCCGGAGCGTCACCGGGGAGCTGTTTTTT
CASSRSVTGELFF
>NA|NA|TRBJ1-1|TRBV3-1/TRBV3-2
TGTGCCAGCAATATAAGACAGAACACTGAAGCTTTCTTT
CASNIRQNTEAFF
>NA|once|TRBJ2-7|TRBV4-1
TGCGCCAGCAGCCAAGGACAGGCCAACGAGCAGTACTTC
CASSQGQANEQYF
>TRBD1|few|TRBJ2-1|TRBV11-2
TGTGCCAGCAGCCTAAGACAGGGTCCTGAGAATGAGCAGTTCTTC
CASSLRQGPENEQFF
>TRBD1|few|TRBJ1-5|TRBV7-2
TGTGCCAGCAGCTTGAGACGGGACAGGATTAGCAATCAGCCCCAGCATTTT
CASSLRRDRISNQPQHF
>TRBD1|many|TRBJ2-7|TRBV7-9
TGTGCCAGCAGCTCGCGGACAGGATCCATAGAGCAGTACTTC
CASSSRTGSIEQYF
>NA|NA|TRBJ2-1|TRBV7-9
TGTGCCAGCAGCCCCAGAGGGTCGAATGAGCAGTTCTTC
CASSPRGSNEQFF
>TRBD1|NA|TRBJ2-1|TRBV18
TGTGCCAGCTCAAAAAAGGGACAGGTGAGCTCCTACAATGAGCAGTTCTTC
CASSKKGQVSSYNEQFF
>NA|NA|TRBJ2-5|TRBV7-8
TGTGCCAGCAGCTTAGTCCCAGGGCCGAGGGAGACCCAGTACTTC
CASSLVPGPRETQYF
>NA|NA|TRBJ2-4|TRBV5-6
TGTGCCAGCAGCTTGGCAGGGGGAGGCATTCAGTACTTC
CASSLAGGGIQYF
>TRBD1|NA|TRBJ1-4|TRBV7-9
TGTGCCAGCAGCTTCACAGGGGGAACTGAAAAACTGTTTTTT
CASSFTGGTEKLFF
>NA|NA|TRBJ1-1|TRBV19
TGTGCCAGTAGTATTAGACAGGAGCTGAACACTGAAGCTTTCTTT
CASSIRQELNTEAFF